Shown below are 23 T cell receptor beta chains from a single sample sequenced in a study of blood T cells in healthy people across ages. Sample-barcoded 5' priming and a J-beta primer mix drove a second PCR of 7 to 11 cycles. TCRdb recomputed calls from the 5' RACE reads with MiXCR, one row per CDR3 protein. The data show some 760,000 distinct CDR3 sequences, with 25% seen just once and under 4.5% held by the top ten. These data were likewise used in another study, on T cells of mothers and their children.

Sequences were obtained from blood. The receptors here all came from a boy aged 5-17 years in good health.

This clonotype appeared a few times. The genes are TRBV7-2 and TRBJ2-7; TRBD1 or TRBD2 may be the D gene (6 bases each). CDR1 is SGHTA, CDR2 FQGNSA, per germline. V was shortened by 1 base and J by 2 bases, with 12 bases between the two germline ends. The CDR3 consists of 15 residues. CDR3 sequence reads: CASSLEWGAAYEQYF. The CDR3 DNA reads TGTGCCAGCAGCTTAGAGTGGGGGGCGGCCTACGAGCAGTACTTC. Variable domain in full (rest from reference TRBV7-2 and TRBJ2-7): GAGVSQSPSNKVTEKGKDVELRCDPISGHTALYWYRQSLGQGLEFLIYFQGNSAPDKSGLPSDRFSAERTGGSVSTLTIQRTQQEDSAVYLCASSLEWGAAYEQYFGPGTRLTVT.

In DNA, the CDR3 is TGCGCCAGCAGCCAGACACTCCGGGACTATTATGGCTACACCTTC. Translating it yields CASSQTLRDYYGYTF. The V call is TRBV4-1, the J call TRBJ1-2, with a tentative D call TRBD1 (5 bases). Germline V gene lookup returns CDR1 MGHRA and CDR2 YSYEKL. The CDR3 consists of 15 residues. Trimming took off 3 bases at V and 5 bases at J, with 16 bases between the two ends.

This sequence joins TRBV20-1 and TRBJ2-3; D not certain. V shed 1 base and J shed 2 bases, with 10 bases lying between them. Germline V lookup: CDR1 DFQATT, CDR2 SNEGSKA (reference sequence). The CDR3 is 14 amino acids. The DNA of the CDR3 is TGCAGTGCTAGAGGTTCCACAAACACAGATACGCAGTATTTT. Translating gives CSARGSTNTDTQYF.

This clonotype was detected a few times. This chain uses TRBV7-2 with TRBJ2-1; no definite D call. The CDR3 totals 13 residues. CDR1 SGHTA and CDR2 FQGNSA come from the germline V gene. The V and J ends lost 2 bases and 5 bases respectively, with 7 bases between them. CDR3 amino acids: CASSLMRHNEQFF. The CDR3 DNA sequence: TGTGCCAGCAGCTTAATGCGGCACAATGAGCAGTTCTTC.

The J gene is TRBJ2-1, the V gene TRBV24-1, with a tentative D call TRBD2 (6 bases). This CDR3 region has 14 residues. V lost 4 bases and J lost 10, with 16 bases in between. Germline V gives CDR1 KGHDR, CDR2 SFDVKD. The CDR3 DNA is TGTGCCACCAGTGAGGCTCCCAGCGGGCCCGAGCAGTTCTTC. As protein: CATSEAPSGPEQFF.

This clonotype was picked up a small number of times. The limits of the CDR3 on the DNA are not certain, so only TCRdb's listed CDR3 is given. The chain couples TRBV29-1 to TRBJ1-4; the D segment call TRBD1 is taken from the table without a DNA check. Ends included, the CDR3 has 13 residues. Germline V gene data show CDR1 as SQVTM and CDR2 as ANQGSEA. The CDR3 here is CSVATGTEIKPFF.

This clonotype has a handful of counts. The rearrangement links TRBV20-1 to TRBJ2-5; 9 bases are shared with TRBD2. In germline, CDR1 is DFQATT, CDR2 SNEGSKA (reference sequence). CDR3 length: 17 residues. V lost 0 bases and J lost 0; bases outside the gene matches: 8. CDR3 region: CSARDFITSGYQETQYF. The CDR3, as DNA: TGCAGTGCTAGAGATTTTATAACTAGCGGGTACCAAGAGACCCAGTACTTC.

This rearrangement joins TRBV6-1 to TRBJ2-2; D ambiguous. The V end was cut by 7 bases, the J end by 1 base, with 10 bases between. The CDR3 runs 14 residues. Germline values: CDR1 MNHNS, CDR2 SASEGT. The CDR3 DNA follows: TGTGCCAGCACGACGAATTTGAACACCGGGGAGCTGTTTTTT. Translation: CASTTNLNTGELFF.

V usage is TRBV30 and J usage is TRBJ2-3, with 7 bases lining up with TRBD2. V dropped 6 bases and J dropped 2; count of bases not matched to a gene: 11. CDR3 length equals 15 residues. Per the germline V gene, CDR1 is GTSNPN and CDR2 is SVGIG (reference sequence). In nucleotides, the CDR3 is TGTGCCTGCAGTAGGGGTCTAGCGGTCACAGATACGCAGTATTTT. It is translated as CACSRGLAVTDTQYF.

The chain is built from TRBV20-1 and TRBJ1-1; D may be TRBD1 (5 bases). Germline CDR1 reads DFQATT; CDR2 reads SNEGSKA (reference sequence). V lost 5 bases, J lost 0 bases, and 13 bases lay in between. The CDR3 runs 14 residues. CDR3 DNA sequence: TGCAGTGCTGCTCCCGGACACTTGAACACTGAAGCTTTCTTT. It encodes CSAAPGHLNTEAFF.

This clonotype appeared a few times. This chain connects TRBV3-1 to TRBJ2-1; 9 nucleotides match TRBD2. The CDR3 sequence is 16 residues long. V was pared by 0 bases and J by 1 base, with 1 base of the junction left unmatched. Germline assignment: CDR1 LGHDT and CDR2 YNNKEL (reference sequence). CDR3 amino acids: CASSQELAGSYNEQFF. The CDR3 nucleotides are TGTGCCAGCAGCCAAGAACTAGCGGGTTCCTACAATGAGCAGTTCTTC.

This clonotype was detected a few times. This chain connects TRBV2 to TRBJ2-7; 7 bases match TRBD1. CDR1 SNHLY and CDR2 FYNNEI come from the germline V gene. After removal of 3 bases from V and 3 bases from J, the junction contained 5 bases not matched to a gene. This CDR3 spans 14 amino acids. The CDR3 DNA follows: TGTGCCAGCAGTGACCGGGACAGAGTCTACGAGCAGTACTTC. Its protein is CASSDRDRVYEQYF.

In DNA, the CDR3 is TGTGCCAGCAGTTTGAGGACAGGGGGCATCTATGGCTACACCTTC. The encoded protein is CASSLRTGGIYGYTF. This chain connects TRBV27 to TRBJ1-2; TRBD1 agrees at 11 bases. V shed 3 bases, J shed 4 bases, and the junction held 4 bases outside the gene matches. This CDR3 has 15 residues. The V gene's germline CDR1 is MNHEY and CDR2 SMNVEV (reference sequence).

The chain carries TRBV4-2 and TRBJ2-7; the D gene is possibly TRBD1 (6 bases). The V gene lost 2 bases and the J gene lost 5 bases, with 16 bases spanning the gap. Germline V gives CDR1 LGHNA, CDR2 YNFKEQ. The CDR3 totals 15 residues. The CDR3 DNA sequence: TGTGCCAGCAGCCAATTAGATAAGGGGGTGGACGAGCAGTACTTC. Translation: CASSQLDKGVDEQYF.

This chain joins TRBV18 and TRBJ2-2; D possibly uses TRBD1 or TRBD2 (5 bases each). Looked up from germline, CDR1 is KGHSH and CDR2 is LQKENI. Trimming took off 3 bases at V and 6 bases at J, with 11 bases between the two ends. CDR3 size: 14 residues. The CDR3 nucleotides read TGTGCCAGCTCACCGGGACGGTCGGCCGGGGAGCTGTTTTTT. Translation: CASSPGRSAGELFF.

The chain links TRBV5-1 to TRBJ1-2, with D uncertain. Germline-derived CDR1 and CDR2 are SGHRS and YFSETQ. The CDR3 is 14 residues long. V lost 0 bases to trimming and J lost 0 bases, with 6 bases between them. The CDR3 protein is CASSLVTANYGYTF. The CDR3 coding sequence is TGCGCCAGCAGCTTGGTGACGGCTAACTATGGCTACACCTTC.

This clonotype has just a few counts. The chain has TRBV20-1 and TRBJ2-1; 8 nucleotides agree with TRBD2. J lost 2 bases, V lost 3 bases, and 6 bases had no gene match. There are 15 residues in the CDR3. Germline V lookup: CDR1 DFQATT, CDR2 SNEGSKA (reference sequence). The CDR3 sequence is CSARTGGDAYNEQFF. The CDR3 bases are TGCAGTGCTAGGACGGGGGGGGATGCCTACAATGAGCAGTTCTTC.

This clonotype has just one count. This rearrangement joins TRBV5-1 to TRBJ2-5, with D uncertain. CDR1 is SGHRS, CDR2 YFSETQ, per germline. The CDR3 consists of 16 residues. The V and J ends lost 1 base and 4 bases respectively, with 17 bases between them. The CDR3 sequence: CASSLSPLDGRETQYF. The CDR3 nucleotides are TGCGCCAGCAGCTTGTCCCCCTTGGACGGTCGAGAGACCCAGTACTTC.

This chain uses TRBV20-1 with TRBJ2-1; D is uncertain. TRBJ2-7 explains the end of the DNA better; the J call may be wrong. CDR3 length equals 15 residues. The germline V gene has CDR1 DFQATT and CDR2 SNEGSKA (reference sequence). The CDR3 nucleotides are TGCAGTGCTACCCTATCCGATGGCGATTGGGGCGAGCAGTACTTC. It encodes CSATLSDGDWGEQYF.

The V and J genes are TRBV28 and TRBJ1-4; 7 bases line up with TRBD1. With 3 bases clipped from V and 5 bases from J, the junction kept 6 bases outside the gene matches. The germline V gene has CDR1 MDHEN and CDR2 SYDVKM. The CDR3 totals 15 residues. The CDR3 DNA follows: TGTGCCAGCAGTTTCCTGCAGGGGGGAAATGAAAAACTGTTTTTT. Encoded protein: CASSFLQGGNEKLFF. Filled out from reference TRBV28 and TRBJ1-4, the complete variable domain reads DVKVTQSSRYLVKRTGEKVFLECVQDMDHENMFWYRQDPGLGLRLIYFSYDVKMKEKGDIPEGYSVSREKKERFSLILESASTNQTSMYLCASSFLQGGNEKLFFGSGTQLSVL.

This clonotype was seen a handful of times. This chain links TRBV20-1 with TRBJ2-5; 14 bases map to TRBD2. V shed 4 bases and J 0 bases; nucleotides not matched to a gene: 7. The CDR3 sequence is 17 residues long. The germline CDR1 and CDR2 sequences are DFQATT and SNEGSKA (reference sequence). CDR3 DNA sequence: TGCAGTGCTAACCCGGGACTAGCGGGAGCATACCAAGAGACCCAGTACTTC. Encoded protein: CSANPGLAGAYQETQYF.

The chain is built from TRBV20-1 and TRBJ2-7; TRBD2 might be the D (5 bases). The germline V and J ends were trimmed by 5 bases and 4 bases, with 12 bases remaining between them. Germline values: CDR1 DFQATT, CDR2 SNEGSKA (reference sequence). The CDR3 has 12 residues. The CDR3 DNA reads TGCAGTGCTGCAAGCACGGGGTACGAGCAGTACTTC. The encoded protein is CSAASTGYEQYF.

The chain carries TRBV28 and TRBJ2-5, with D perhaps being TRBD1 or TRBD2 (5 bases each). The end of the DNA is better explained by TRBJ2-7, so the J call may be wrong. The CDR3 has 14 amino acids. Germline CDR1 MDHEN, CDR2 SYDVKM. CDR3 nucleotide sequence: TGTGCCAGCAGAGAGGGGCCTAGCTCCTACGAGCAGTACTTC. It translates to CASREGPSSYEQYF.